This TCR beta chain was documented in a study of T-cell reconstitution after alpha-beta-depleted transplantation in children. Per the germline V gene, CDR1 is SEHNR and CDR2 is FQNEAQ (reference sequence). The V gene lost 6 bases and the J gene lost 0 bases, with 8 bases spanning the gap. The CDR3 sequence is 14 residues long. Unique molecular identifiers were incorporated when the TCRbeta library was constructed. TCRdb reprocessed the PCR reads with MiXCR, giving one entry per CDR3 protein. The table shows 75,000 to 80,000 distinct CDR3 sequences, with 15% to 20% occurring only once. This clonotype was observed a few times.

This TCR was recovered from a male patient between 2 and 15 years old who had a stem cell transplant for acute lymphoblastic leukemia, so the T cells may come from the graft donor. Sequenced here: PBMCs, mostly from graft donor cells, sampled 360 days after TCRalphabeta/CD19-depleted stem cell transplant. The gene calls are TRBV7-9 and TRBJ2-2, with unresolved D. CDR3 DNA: TGTGCCAGCAGTCCCGTAACGAACACCGGGGAGCTGTTTTTT. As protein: CASSPVTNTGELFF.